This passage covers 23 T cell receptor beta chains from one sample sequenced in a study of blood T cell repertoires in COVID-19. The data were produced by immunoSEQ multiplex PCR, yet TCRdb's version contains in-frame clones alone and is incomplete. The repertoire holds around 70,000 clones, with roughly 80% as singletons. The specimen was peripheral blood. The receptors originated from a woman in her fifties or sixties with acute or convalescent COVID-19.

V usage is TRBV2 and J usage is TRBJ2-5, with D possibly being TRBD2 (6 bases). CDR3 length equals 14 residues. The germline gives CDR1 SNHLY, CDR2 FYNNEI. The V end lost 5 bases, the J end lost 5 bases, and 15 bases lay between the germline ends. In DNA, the CDR3 is TGTGCCAGCAGTTTTCTAGCGCCGGGGGAGACCCAGTACTTC. Its translation is CASSFLAPGETQYF.

The chain couples TRBV2 to TRBJ1-4, with a weak D call TRBD1 (5 bases). The V end lost 4 bases, the J end lost 5 bases, and 14 bases lay between the germline ends. The length of the CDR3 is 15 residues. CDR1 and CDR2 from the germline V gene are SNHLY and FYNNEI. CDR3 region: CASSVRSGENEKLFF. In DNA form, the CDR3 reads TGTGCCAGCAGTGTCCGGTCGGGGGAGAATGAAAAACTGTTTTTT.

V and J are TRBV7-9 and TRBJ1-1; D unclear. This CDR3 comprises 15 residues. Trimming removed 5 bases at V and 4 bases at J, with 17 bases between. Germline V gene data show CDR1 as SEHNR and CDR2 as FQNEAQ (reference sequence). The CDR3, as DNA: TGTGCCAGCAGCCCTAGAGGCCTTGGGAGCACTGAAGCTTTCTTT. Encoded protein: CASSPRGLGSTEAFF.

The rearrangement links TRBV18 to TRBJ1-4; no clear D gene. CDR3 length equals 15 residues. Trimming left V 3 bases short and J 0 bases short, with 8 bases between. Per the germline V gene, CDR1 is KGHSH and CDR2 is LQKENI. CDR3 amino acids: CASSPQFATNEKLFF. CDR3 sequence (DNA): TGTGCCAGCTCACCGCAGTTTGCAACTAATGAAAAACTGTTTTTT.

The gene calls are TRBV9 and TRBJ2-1; TRBD1 might be the D (5 bases). The length of the CDR3 is 15 residues. Trimming shortened V by 3 bases and J by 0 bases, and 10 bases separated the two germline ends. Germline values: CDR1 SGDLS, CDR2 YYNGEE. Here the CDR3 DNA reads TGTGCCAGCAGCGGGGGCAAAAGCTCCTACAATGAGCAGTTCTTC. It is translated as CASSGGKSSYNEQFF.

The chain employs TRBV19 and TRBJ2-3; a weak D match, TRBD2 (6 bases). Trimming cost V 7 bases and J 3 bases, with 17 bases left between them. The germline V gene encodes CDR1 LNHDA and CDR2 SQIVND (reference sequence). The CDR3 totals 15 residues. This chain's CDR3 is CASTSRGGGTDTQYF. Here the CDR3 DNA reads TGTGCCAGTACCTCCCGGGGTGGGGGGACAGATACGCAGTATTTT.

The rearrangement uses TRBV2 and TRBJ2-3; a weak D match, TRBD2 (6 bases). The CDR3 is 15 amino acids. V dropped 2 bases and J dropped 1 base, with 10 bases sitting between them. Germline CDR1 reads SNHLY; CDR2 reads FYNNEI. CDR3 in amino acids: CASSEQGLGTDTQYF. CDR3 coding DNA: TGTGCCAGCAGTGAACAGGGACTTGGCACAGATACGCAGTATTTT.

This chain uses TRBV5-1 with TRBJ2-2; D gene ambiguous. Trimming pared 2 bases from V and 4 bases from J, leaving 12 bases between. The CDR3 extends over 15 amino acids. Looked up from germline, CDR1 is SGHRS and CDR2 is YFSETQ. CDR3 amino acids: CASSFSVSITGELFF. CDR3 nucleotide sequence: TGCGCCAGCAGCTTTTCTGTTTCTATCACCGGGGAGCTGTTTTTT.

V is TRBV5-4 and J is TRBJ1-2; a weak D match, TRBD1 (5 bases). The CDR3 sequence is 14 residues long. V was clipped by 0 bases and J by 1 base, with 7 bases between them. Germline CDR1 reads SGHNT; CDR2 reads YYREEE (reference sequence). The CDR3 here is CASSLAGVNYGYTF. In DNA, the CDR3 is TGTGCCAGCAGCTTGGCGGGGGTTAACTATGGCTACACCTTC.

This chain joins TRBV9 and TRBJ2-3, with TRBD1 identical over 7 bases. The CDR3 totals 16 residues. The trim removed 4 bases at V and 4 bases at J, leaving 12 bases unmatched. The germline gives CDR1 SGDLS, CDR2 YYNGEE. In DNA form, the CDR3 reads TGTGCCAGCAGCCCTCCAGGGGGTCGTCGGGCAGATACGCAGTATTTT. Its protein product is CASSPPGGRRADTQYF.

In this sample, this clone turned up a few times. The chain carries TRBV18 and TRBJ2-2, with D possibly matching TRBD1 (5 bases). The V gene lost 6 bases and the J gene lost 2 bases, with 10 bases spanning the gap. Germline-derived CDR1 and CDR2 are KGHSH and LQKENI. This CDR3 spans 14 amino acids. The CDR3 nucleotides read TGTGCCAGCTCGTCCCAGGGCAACACCGGGGAGCTGTTTTTT. It is translated as CASSSQGNTGELFF.

The CDR3 DNA follows: TGTGCCAGCTCACCCGGCTTTGGGGGGCAAGAGACCCAGTACTTC. It yields the protein CASSPGFGGQETQYF. The chain carries TRBV18 and TRBJ2-5; tentative D call: TRBD2 (6 bases). V lost 3 bases, J lost 2 bases, and 13 bases lay in between. CDR1 KGHSH and CDR2 LQKENI come from the germline V gene. The CDR3 runs to 15 residues.

The chain recombines TRBV21-1 with TRBJ1-2; TRBD1, the table's D call, lacks a check against the DNA. TRBV21-1 has pseudogene status. CDR3 size: 16 residues. The CDR3 nucleotides read TGTGCCAGCAGCAAAGCCTTCCGGACAGGGGGCGATGGCTACACCTTC. Translation gives CASSKAFRTGGDGYTF.

V gene TRBV2 combines with J gene TRBJ2-3; TRBD1 agrees at 8 bases. The V segment lost 6 bases and the J segment 3 bases; nucleotides outside the gene matches: 2. Germline-derived CDR1 and CDR2 are SNHLY and FYNNEI. This CDR3 is 13 amino acids long. The CDR3 DNA is TGTGCCAGCAGCGACAGGGGAACAGATACGCAGTATTTT. Translation: CASSDRGTDTQYF. Variable domain in full (rest from reference TRBV2 and TRBJ2-3): EPEVTQTPSHQVTQMGQEVILRCVPISNHLYFYWYRQILGQKVEFLVSFYNNEISEKSEIFDDQFSVERPDGSNFTLKIRSTKLEDSAMYFCASSDRGTDTQYFGPGTRLTVL.

The chain has TRBV3-1 (or the pseudogene TRBV3-2) and TRBJ1-2; TRBD1 agrees at 12 bases. The J segment lost 8 bases and the V segment lost 4 bases, leaving 8 bases of the junction unmatched. This CDR3 has 15 amino acids. Germline CDR1 is LGHDT and CDR2 is YNNKEL (reference sequence). CDR3 bases: TGTGCCAGCAGCCCTAGGGACAGGGGGCGCGGCGGCTACACCTTC. Protein: CASSPRDRGRGGYTF.

This clone was counted a single time. J is TRBJ2-5 and V is TRBV18, with D possibly matching TRBD2 (6 bases). This CDR3 is 15 amino acids long. The germline V gene encodes CDR1 KGHSH and CDR2 LQKENI. Trimming removed 1 base at V and 1 base at J, with 10 bases between. As DNA, the CDR3 is TGTGCCAGCTCACCACGGCTGGGGGGCCAAGAGACCCAGTACTTC. Translating gives CASSPRLGGQETQYF. Complete variable domain (other parts from reference TRBV18 and TRBJ2-5): NAGVMQNPRHLVRRRGQEARLRCSPMKGHSHVYWYRQLPEEGLKFMVYLQKENIIDESGMPKERFSAEFPKEGPSILRIQQVVRGDSAAYFCASSPRLGGQETQYFGPGTRLLVL.

This clone was seen more than once but under ten times. The chain is built from TRBV13 and TRBJ1-2, with 9 nucleotides matching TRBD1. Germline trimming cut 3 bases from V and 3 bases from J; bases unmatched to any gene: 2. The CDR3 is 14 residues long. Germline V CDR1 and CDR2: PRHDT, FYEKMQ (reference sequence). This CDR3 is CASSFDRGDYGYTF. CDR3 DNA: TGTGCCAGCAGCTTCGACAGGGGGGACTATGGCTACACCTTC.

The chain uses TRBV9 and TRBJ1-2; D may be TRBD1 (6 bases). Germline V gene sequence: CDR1 SGDLS, CDR2 YYNGEE. CDR3 size: 14 residues. V dropped 0 bases and J dropped 3 bases, with 9 bases sitting between them. The CDR3 DNA is TGTGCCAGCAGCGTAGGATCAGGGGACTATGGCTACACCTTC. It is translated as CASSVGSGDYGYTF. The entire variable domain, with the rest obtained from reference TRBV9 and TRBJ1-2, is as follows: DSGVTQTPKHLITATGQRVTLRCSPRSGDLSVYWYQQSLDQGLQFLIQYYNGEERAKGNILERFSAQQFPDLHSELNLSSLELGDSALYFCASSVGSGDYGYTFGSGTRLTVV.

CDR3 loop: CASSEGQGGYQPQHF. Here the CDR3 DNA reads TGTGCCAGCAGTGAAGGACAGGGTGGATATCAGCCCCAGCATTTT. The rearrangement joins TRBV6-1 to TRBJ1-5, with 7 bases that match TRBD1. Looked up from germline, CDR1 is MNHNS and CDR2 is SASEGT. Trimming removed 1 base from V and 5 bases from J; junction bases left unmatched: 5. This CDR3 has 15 residues.

CDR3 DNA: TGCGCCAGCAGTCCCAAAGACAGGCAGGGTAATGAAAAACTGTTTTTT. This translates into CASSPKDRQGNEKLFF. The V gene is TRBV5-1, the J gene TRBJ1-4; D might be TRBD1 (6 bases). The V end was cut by 5 bases, the J end by 4 bases, with 18 bases between. CDR3 size: 16 residues. CDR1 and CDR2 from the germline V gene are SGHRS and YFSETQ. Using reference TRBV5-1 and TRBJ1-4 for the parts outside the CDR3, the full variable domain is KAGVTQTPRYLIKTRGQQVTLSCSPISGHRSVSWYQQTPGQGLQFLFEYFSETQRNKGNFPGRFSGRQFSNSRSEMNVSTLELGDSALYLCASSPKDRQGNEKLFFGSGTQLSVL.

CDR3 amino acids: CSAVQGIPTDTQYF. The CDR3 nucleotides are TGCAGCGCCGTGCAGGGGATTCCCACAGATACGCAGTATTTT. The gene calls are TRBV29-1 and TRBJ2-3, with D tentatively TRBD1 (6 bases). Germline CDR1 SQVTM, CDR2 ANQGSEA. V lost 7 bases and J lost 2, with 16 bases in between. The CDR3 totals 14 residues.

The chain recombines TRBV11-2 with TRBJ2-2; 7 bases fit TRBD1. V lost 2 bases and J lost 2; bases outside the gene matches: 8. The length of the CDR3 is 17 residues. Germline V CDR1 and CDR2: SGHAT, FQNNGV. The CDR3 is CASSLIWGQPNTGELFF. The DNA for the CDR3 is TGTGCCAGCAGCTTAATTTGGGGACAGCCTAACACCGGGGAGCTGTTTTTT.

In its sample, this clone was seen a few times. This rearrangement joins TRBV29-1 to TRBJ1-1; tentatively, D is TRBD1 (5 bases). Trimming cost V 5 bases and J 0 bases, with 13 bases left between them. CDR1 and CDR2 from the germline V gene are SQVTM and ANQGSEA. This CDR3 is built from 14 residues. The CDR3 DNA follows: TGCAGCGTTTCCGGGGGAGGGTTGAACACTGAAGCTTTCTTT. Its translation is CSVSGGGLNTEAFF.